These T cell receptor beta chains were read from a single sample in a study of T-cell memory formation after mild COVID-19. TCRdb re-analysed the 5' RACE reads in MiXCR, keeping a single row per CDR3 protein. Of approximately 50,000 distinct CDR3 sequences listed, more than 10% were seen once; the top ten hold 24%. The sample consisted of PBMCs or a T cell subset sorted from them (not recorded which). These receptors were collected from a man younger than 30 who had mild COVID-19 (a few samples of this study predate the infection). Cell type and time point are not known. Both conserved end residues are part of each CDR3. The D gene is left open where the match is weak. Size is omitted from some rows. Given values are once, few, many or a class for expanded clones.

TRBV20-1	TRBJ2-5	TRBD2	.	CSARGTLAGGPWETQYF	TGCAGTGCTAGGGGGACCCTAGCGGGGGGGCCCTGGGAGACCCAGTACTTC
TRBV5-1	TRBJ1-3	.	few	CASSLEGVRRSGNTIYF	TGCGCCAGCAGCTTGGAAGGGGTGCGCCGGTCTGGAAACACCATATATTTT
TRBV6-5	TRBJ2-3	TRBD2	few	CASSYSASGGTSTDTQYF	TGTGCCAGCAGTTACTCAGCTAGCGGGGGGACTAGCACAGATACGCAGTATTTT
TRBV7-3	TRBJ2-3	TRBD2	many	CASSPAAGMDTQYF	TGTGCCAGCAGTCCGGCAGCGGGGATGGATACGCAGTATTTT
TRBV29-1	TRBJ2-7	TRBD2	.	CSVATSGGDYEQYF	TGCAGCGTAGCTACTAGCGGGGGAGACTACGAGCAGTACTTC
TRBV6-2/TRBV6-3	TRBJ1-5	TRBD1	few	CASSSQGNQPQHF	TGTGCCAGCAGTTCACAGGGGAATCAGCCCCAGCATTTT
TRBV7-9	TRBJ2-2	.	many	CASSLFGLRGSGELFF	TGTGCCAGCAGCTTATTTGGCCTAAGAGGGTCCGGGGAGCTGTTTTTT
TRBV29-1	TRBJ2-3	TRBD2	.	CSVDGTSGYTDTQYF	TGCAGCGTTGACGGGACTAGCGGATACACAGATACGCAGTATTTT
TRBV12-3/TRBV12-4	TRBJ1-3	.	few	CASSLLGNTIYF	TGTGCCAGCAGTTTGCTAGGAAACACCATATATTTT
TRBV7-2	TRBJ2-3	.	.	CASRRQEDTQYF	TGTGCCAGCAGGAGGCAGGAGGATACGCAGTATTTT
TRBV5-1	TRBJ2-2	.	.	CASSGAAGELFF	TGCGCCAGCAGCGGAGCAGCCGGGGAGCTGTTTTTT
TRBV7-9	TRBJ1-1	.	.	CASSPPGRPTEAFF	TGTGCCAGCAGCCCGCCGGGACGGCCCACTGAAGCTTTCTTT
TRBV5-4	TRBJ2-3	.	.	CASSPALEGRTQYF	TGTGCCAGCAGCCCCGCCTTAGAGGGAAGGACGCAGTATTTT
TRBV12-3/TRBV12-4	TRBJ1-2	.	.	CASSLTWRNYGYTF	TGTGCCAGCAGTTTAACGTGGAGGAACTATGGCTACACCTTC
TRBV4-2	TRBJ2-5	TRBD2	.	CASSQEGGTSGEETQYF	TGTGCCAGCAGCCAAGAAGGGGGGACTAGCGGGGAAGAGACCCAGTACTTC
TRBV7-2	TRBJ2-5	.	many	CASSLGFVRTQYF	TGTGCCAGCAGCTTAGGGTTCGTTCGGACCCAGTACTTC
TRBV4-3	TRBJ2-5	TRBD1	many	CASSQAEGGWVETQYF	TGCGCCAGCAGCCAAGCGGAAGGGGGCTGGGTAGAGACCCAGTACTTC
TRBV7-9	TRBJ2-1	.	.	CASSWDQGGRYNEQFF	TGTGCCAGCAGCTGGGACCAGGGAGGACGTTACAATGAGCAGTTCTTC
TRBV5-1	TRBJ2-3	TRBD1	.	CASSLGTGGTTTTDTQYF	TGCGCCAGCAGCTTGGGGACAGGGGGCACTACTACTACAGATACGCAGTATTTT
TRBV7-6	TRBJ2-1	TRBD1	.	CASSQPSAGGREQFF	TGTGCCAGCAGCCAACCCTCGGCAGGGGGCAGGGAGCAGTTCTTC
TRBV7-2	TRBJ1-4	.	few	CASVVGQGFLGEKLFF	TGTGCCAGCGTCGTCGGGCAGGGCTTTTTGGGGGAAAAACTGTTTTTT
TRBV7-2	TRBJ2-2	.	few	CASSAGHLKVGELFF	TGTGCCAGCAGCGCGGGACACCTGAAGGTCGGGGAGCTGTTTTTT
TRBV28	TRBJ1-4	.	.	CASSGVTGTTNEKLFF	TGTGCCAGCAGTGGCGTCACAGGAACAACTAATGAAAAACTGTTTTTT
TRBV11-3	TRBJ2-1	.	.	CASSLTSYNEQFF	TGTGCCAGCAGCTTGACTTCCTACAATGAGCAGTTCTTC
TRBV20-1	TRBJ2-5	.	.	CSASPRRYPQETQYF	TGCAGTGCGAGCCCCCGGAGGTACCCTCAAGAGACCCAGTACTTC
TRBV20-1	TRBJ1-1	TRBD1	few	CSSRQGWNTEAFF	TGCAGTTCGCGACAGGGGTGGAACACTGAAGCTTTCTTT
TRBV5-1	TRBJ2-1	.	many	CASSRAVLSYNEQFF	TGCGCCAGCAGCAGAGCGGTTCTCTCCTACAATGAGCAGTTCTTC
TRBV21-1	TRBJ2-7	.	many	CASSIGTGKRYYEQYF	TGTGCCAGCAGCATTGGGACAGGGAAGAGGTACTACGAGCAGTACTTC
TRBV7-9	TRBJ1-4	.	few	CASSPGKEKLFF	TGTGCCAGCAGCCCCGGAAAGGAAAAACTGTTTTTT
TRBV14	TRBJ2-5	.	few	CASSHIRGETQYF	TGTGCCAGCAGCCATATCCGCGGGGAGACCCAGTACTTC
TRBV5-1	TRBJ2-3	.	many	CASSSSGGMDTQYF	TGCGCCAGCAGCTCAAGTGGGGGTATGGATACGCAGTATTTT
TRBV7-2	TRBJ2-3	TRBD2	.	CASSDGLAGTDF	TGTGCCAGCAGCGACGGACTAGCGGGGACCGATTTT
TRBV7-2	TRBJ1-2	.	few	CASSPTPYGYTF	TGTGCCAGCAGCCCGACCCCCTATGGCTACACCTTC
TRBV25-1	TRBJ2-5	TRBD2	many	CASSGLAGQETQYF	TGTGCCAGCAGTGGACTAGCGGGGCAAGAGACCCAGTACTTC
TRBV29-1	TRBJ2-5	TRBD2	few	CSVVKRGAQETQYF	TGCAGCGTTGTGAAGCGGGGGGCTCAAGAGACCCAGTACTTC
TRBV14	TRBJ1-4	.	few	CASSQEGTKNEKLFF	TGTGCCAGCAGCCAAGAAGGGACGAAGAATGAAAAACTGTTTTTT
TRBV6-6	TRBJ2-1	.	many	CASRQDRYSYNEQFF	TGTGCCAGCAGACAAGACAGGTACTCCTACAATGAGCAGTTCTTC
TRBV4-2	TRBJ2-7	.	many	CASSQGGVEPRSYEQYF	TGTGCCAGCAGCCAAGGAGGGGTAGAACCCCGCTCCTACGAGCAGTACTTC
TRBV10-3	TRBJ2-3	.	few	CAISRADTQYF	TGTGCCATCAGTCGTGCAGATACGCAGTATTTT
TRBV25-1	TRBJ2-3	TRBD2	.	CASSDPTSGDTDTQYF	TGTGCCAGCAGTGATCCAACTAGCGGGGACACAGATACGCAGTATTTT
TRBV7-2	TRBJ2-7	.	.	CASSLAVGPREQYF	TGTGCCAGCAGCTTAGCGGTAGGACCGCGCGAGCAGTACTTC
TRBV6-5	TRBJ1-1	.	.	CASSKRVGNTEAFF	TGTGCCAGCAGTAAGCGGGTCGGGAACACTGAAGCTTTCTTT
TRBV6-2/TRBV6-3	TRBJ1-1	.	.	CASTSGIGTEAFF	TGTGCCAGCACCTCAGGGATAGGGACTGAAGCTTTCTTT
TRBV7-2	TRBJ1-3	TRBD1	few	CASSQGAGNTIYF	TGTGCCAGCAGCCAGGGGGCTGGAAACACCATATATTTT
TRBV4-1	TRBJ1-1	.	.	CASSRMQRGRTEAFF	TGCGCCAGCAGCCGCATGCAGCGGGGTCGGACTGAAGCTTTCTTT
TRBV2	TRBJ1-2	TRBD1	.	CASLKRGQSDGYTF	TGTGCCAGCCTAAAAAGGGGACAGTCGGATGGCTACACCTTC